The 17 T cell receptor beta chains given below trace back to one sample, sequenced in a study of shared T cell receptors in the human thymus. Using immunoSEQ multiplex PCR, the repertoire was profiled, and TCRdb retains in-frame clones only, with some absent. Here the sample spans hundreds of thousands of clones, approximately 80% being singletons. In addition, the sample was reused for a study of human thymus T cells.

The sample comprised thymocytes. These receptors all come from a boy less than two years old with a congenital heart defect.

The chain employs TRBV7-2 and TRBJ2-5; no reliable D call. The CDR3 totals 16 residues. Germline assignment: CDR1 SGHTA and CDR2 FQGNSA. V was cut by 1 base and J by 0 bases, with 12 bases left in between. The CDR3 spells CASSLVAGRYQETQYF. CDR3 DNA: TGTGCCAGCAGCTTAGTGGCAGGCCGGTACCAAGAGACCCAGTACTTC.

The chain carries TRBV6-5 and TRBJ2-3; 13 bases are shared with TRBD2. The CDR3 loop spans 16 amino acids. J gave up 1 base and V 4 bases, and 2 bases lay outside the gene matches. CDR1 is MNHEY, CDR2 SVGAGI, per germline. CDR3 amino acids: CASSSGTSGGTDTQYF. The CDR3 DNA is TGTGCCAGCAGTTCCGGGACTAGCGGGGGCACAGATACGCAGTATTTT.

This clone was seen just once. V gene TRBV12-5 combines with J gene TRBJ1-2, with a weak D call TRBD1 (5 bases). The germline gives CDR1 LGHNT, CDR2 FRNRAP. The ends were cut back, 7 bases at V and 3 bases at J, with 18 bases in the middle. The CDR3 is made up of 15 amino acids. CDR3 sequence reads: CASAYRFLRDYGYTF. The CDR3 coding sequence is TGTGCTAGTGCCTACAGGTTTTTACGCGACTATGGCTACACCTTC.

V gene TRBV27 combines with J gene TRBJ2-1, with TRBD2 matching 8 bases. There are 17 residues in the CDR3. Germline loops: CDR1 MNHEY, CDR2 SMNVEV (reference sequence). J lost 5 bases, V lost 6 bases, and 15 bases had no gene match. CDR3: CASRPGLAPIFHNEQFF. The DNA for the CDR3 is TGTGCCAGCAGACCCGGACTAGCCCCTATTTTTCACAATGAGCAGTTCTTC.

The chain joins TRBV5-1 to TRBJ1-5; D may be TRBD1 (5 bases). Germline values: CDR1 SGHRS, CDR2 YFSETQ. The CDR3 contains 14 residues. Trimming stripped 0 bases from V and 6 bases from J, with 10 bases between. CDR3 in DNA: TGCGCCAGCAGCTTGGAGGGGATGGCTCAGCCCCAGCATTTT. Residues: CASSLEGMAQPQHF.

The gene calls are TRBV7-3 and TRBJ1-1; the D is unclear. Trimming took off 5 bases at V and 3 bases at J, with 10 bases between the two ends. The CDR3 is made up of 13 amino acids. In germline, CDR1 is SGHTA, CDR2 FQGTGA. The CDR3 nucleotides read TGTGCCAGCAGCGTCGCCGAGCACACTGAAGCTTTCTTT. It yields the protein CASSVAEHTEAFF.

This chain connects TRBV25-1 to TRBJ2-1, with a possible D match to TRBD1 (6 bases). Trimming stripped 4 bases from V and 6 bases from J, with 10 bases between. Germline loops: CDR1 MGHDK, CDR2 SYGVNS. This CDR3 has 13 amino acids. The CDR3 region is CASSARQANEQFF. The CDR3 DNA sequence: TGTGCCAGCAGTGCTAGACAGGCCAATGAGCAGTTCTTC.

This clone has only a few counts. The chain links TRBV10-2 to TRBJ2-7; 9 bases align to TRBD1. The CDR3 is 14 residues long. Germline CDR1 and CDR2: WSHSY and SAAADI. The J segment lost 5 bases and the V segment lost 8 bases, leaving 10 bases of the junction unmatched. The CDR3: CASGRDRDFHEQYF. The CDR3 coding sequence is TGCGCCAGCGGACGGGACAGGGATTTCCACGAGCAGTACTTC.

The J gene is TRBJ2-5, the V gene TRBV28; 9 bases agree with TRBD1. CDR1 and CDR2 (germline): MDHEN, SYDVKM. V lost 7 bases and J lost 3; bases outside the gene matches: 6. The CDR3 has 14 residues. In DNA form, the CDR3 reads TGTGCCAGCAACCTGGGACAGGGTAAAGAGACCCAGTACTTC. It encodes CASNLGQGKETQYF.

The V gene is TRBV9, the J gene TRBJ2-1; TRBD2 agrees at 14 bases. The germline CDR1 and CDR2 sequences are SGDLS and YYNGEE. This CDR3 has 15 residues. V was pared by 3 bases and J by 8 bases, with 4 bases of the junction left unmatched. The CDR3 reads CASSGLAGGLDEQFF. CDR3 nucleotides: TGTGCCAGCAGCGGACTAGCGGGAGGGCTCGATGAGCAGTTCTTC.

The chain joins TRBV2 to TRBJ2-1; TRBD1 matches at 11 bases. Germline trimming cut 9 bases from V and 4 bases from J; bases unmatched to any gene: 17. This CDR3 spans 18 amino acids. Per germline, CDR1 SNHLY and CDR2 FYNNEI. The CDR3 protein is CARANRDRGAGGYNEQFF. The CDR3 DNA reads TGTGCCAGGGCCAACCGGGACAGGGGGGCGGGAGGATACAATGAGCAGTTCTTC.

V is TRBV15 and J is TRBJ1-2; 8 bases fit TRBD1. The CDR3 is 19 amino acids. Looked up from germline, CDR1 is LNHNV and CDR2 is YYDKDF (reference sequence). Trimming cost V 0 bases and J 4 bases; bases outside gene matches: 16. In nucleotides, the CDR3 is TGTGCCACCAGCAGAGATCCGGGGCTGACAGGGGCGCCGACCTATGGCTACACCTTC. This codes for CATSRDPGLTGAPTYGYTF.

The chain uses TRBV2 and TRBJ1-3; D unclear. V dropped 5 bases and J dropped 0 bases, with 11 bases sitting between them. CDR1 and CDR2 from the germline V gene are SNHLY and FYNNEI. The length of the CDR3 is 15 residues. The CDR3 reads CASSSDISSGNTIYF. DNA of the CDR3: TGTGCCAGCAGTTCTGACATTTCCTCTGGAAACACCATATATTTT.

The CDR3 is CASTRLGSETQYF. The CDR3 bases are TGTGCCAGCACCCGACTAGGATCAGAGACCCAGTACTTC. The V call is TRBV11-2, the J call TRBJ2-5, with TRBD2 as a possible D gene (6 bases). The CDR3 consists of 13 residues. Germline V lookup: CDR1 SGHAT, CDR2 FQNNGV. The germline V and J ends were trimmed by 7 bases and 4 bases, with 13 bases remaining between them.

For the CDR3, the DNA is TGTGCCATCAGTGAGGGATATAAGCGGTCCTACAATGAGCAGTTCTTC. Its protein is CAISEGYKRSYNEQFF. The chain uses TRBV10-3 and TRBJ2-1; tentative D call: TRBD2 (5 bases). The CDR3 contains 16 residues. Trimming cost V 2 bases and J 1 base, with 12 bases left between them. CDR1 and CDR2 (germline): ENHRY, SYGVKD.

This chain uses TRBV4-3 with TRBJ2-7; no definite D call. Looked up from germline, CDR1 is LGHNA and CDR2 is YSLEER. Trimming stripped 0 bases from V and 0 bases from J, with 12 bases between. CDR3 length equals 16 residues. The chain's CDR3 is CASSQDLPGSSYEQYF. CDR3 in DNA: TGCGCCAGCAGCCAAGATCTCCCAGGTAGCTCCTACGAGCAGTACTTC.

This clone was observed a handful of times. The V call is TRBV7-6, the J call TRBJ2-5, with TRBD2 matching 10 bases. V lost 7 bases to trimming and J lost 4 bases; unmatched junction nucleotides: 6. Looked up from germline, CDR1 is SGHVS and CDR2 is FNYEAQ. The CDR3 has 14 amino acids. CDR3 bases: TGTGCCAGCAACCAGGTAGCGGGGGGAGAGACCCAGTACTTC. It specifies CASNQVAGGETQYF.